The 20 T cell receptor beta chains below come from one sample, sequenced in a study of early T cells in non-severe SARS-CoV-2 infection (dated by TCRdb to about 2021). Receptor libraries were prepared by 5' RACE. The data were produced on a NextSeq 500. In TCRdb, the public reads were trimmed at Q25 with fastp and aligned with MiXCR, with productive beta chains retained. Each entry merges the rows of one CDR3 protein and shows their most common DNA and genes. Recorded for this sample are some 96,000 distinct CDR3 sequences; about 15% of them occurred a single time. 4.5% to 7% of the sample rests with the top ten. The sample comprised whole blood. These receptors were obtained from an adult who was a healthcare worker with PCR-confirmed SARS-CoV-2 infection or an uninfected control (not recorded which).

CDR3 in amino acids: CASSLPNYGYTF. CDR3 coding DNA: TGTGCCAGCTCACTCCCAAACTATGGCTACACCTTC. The chain recombines TRBV18 with TRBJ1-2; no definite D call. CDR1 is KGHSH, CDR2 LQKENI, per germline. This CDR3 comprises 12 residues. Trimming took 4 bases from V and 2 from J, leaving 5 bases between them.

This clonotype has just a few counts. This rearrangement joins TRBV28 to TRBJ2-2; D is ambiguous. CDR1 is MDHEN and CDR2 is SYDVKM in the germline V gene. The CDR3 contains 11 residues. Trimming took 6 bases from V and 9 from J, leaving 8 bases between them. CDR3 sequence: CASSLWRELFF. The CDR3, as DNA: TGTGCCAGCAGCCTTTGGCGGGAGCTGTTTTTT.

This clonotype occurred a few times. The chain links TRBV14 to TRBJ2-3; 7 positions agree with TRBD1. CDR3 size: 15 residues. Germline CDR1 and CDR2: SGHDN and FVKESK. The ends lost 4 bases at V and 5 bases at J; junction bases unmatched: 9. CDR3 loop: CASSRKDRVGDTQYF. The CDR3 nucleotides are TGTGCCAGCAGCCGAAAAGACAGGGTAGGAGATACGCAGTATTTT.

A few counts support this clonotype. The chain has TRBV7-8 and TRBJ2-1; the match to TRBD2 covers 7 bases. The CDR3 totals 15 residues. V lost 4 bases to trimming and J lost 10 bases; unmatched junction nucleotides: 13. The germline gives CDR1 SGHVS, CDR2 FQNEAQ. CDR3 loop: CASSWTRTRTPEQFF. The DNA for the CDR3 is TGTGCCAGCAGCTGGACTAGAACGAGAACTCCCGAGCAGTTCTTC.

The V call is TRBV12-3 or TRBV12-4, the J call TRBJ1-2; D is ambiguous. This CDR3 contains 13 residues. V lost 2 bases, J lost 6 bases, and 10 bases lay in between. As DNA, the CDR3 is TGTGCCAGCAGTTTACCCCCCAGCCATGGCTACACCTTC. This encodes CASSLPPSHGYTF.

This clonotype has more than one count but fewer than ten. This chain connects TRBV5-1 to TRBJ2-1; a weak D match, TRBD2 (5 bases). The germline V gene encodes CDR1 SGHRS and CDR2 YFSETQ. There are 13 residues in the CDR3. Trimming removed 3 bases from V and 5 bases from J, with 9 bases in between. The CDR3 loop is CASSSLVNNEQFF. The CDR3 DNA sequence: TGCGCCAGCAGCTCACTAGTCAACAATGAGCAGTTCTTC.

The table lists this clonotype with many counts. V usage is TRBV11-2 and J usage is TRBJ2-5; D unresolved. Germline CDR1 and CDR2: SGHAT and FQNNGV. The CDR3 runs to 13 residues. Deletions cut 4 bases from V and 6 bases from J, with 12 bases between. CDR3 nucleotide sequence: TGTGCCAGCAGCTCGACCGCTACAAAGACCCAGTACTTC. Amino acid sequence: CASSSTATKTQYF.

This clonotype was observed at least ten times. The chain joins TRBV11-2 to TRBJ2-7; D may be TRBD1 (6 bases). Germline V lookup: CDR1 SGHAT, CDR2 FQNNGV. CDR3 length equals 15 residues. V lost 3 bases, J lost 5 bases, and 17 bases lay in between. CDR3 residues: CASSFRGRTADEQYF. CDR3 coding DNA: TGTGCCAGCAGCTTTCGGGGCAGGACAGCTGACGAGCAGTACTTC.

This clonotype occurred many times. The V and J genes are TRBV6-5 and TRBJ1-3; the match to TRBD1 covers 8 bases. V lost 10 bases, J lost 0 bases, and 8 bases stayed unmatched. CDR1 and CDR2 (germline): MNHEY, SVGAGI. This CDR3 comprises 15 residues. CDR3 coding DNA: TGTGCCACCAGGACAGGGCAGAACTCTGGAAACACCATATATTTT. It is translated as CATRTGQNSGNTIYF.

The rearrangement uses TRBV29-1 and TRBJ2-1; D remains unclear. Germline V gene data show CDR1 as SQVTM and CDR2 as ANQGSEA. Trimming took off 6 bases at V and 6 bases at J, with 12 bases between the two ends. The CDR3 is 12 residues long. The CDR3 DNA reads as TGCAGCGTCCCTCGAGGATCCAATGAGCAGTTCTTC. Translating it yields CSVPRGSNEQFF.

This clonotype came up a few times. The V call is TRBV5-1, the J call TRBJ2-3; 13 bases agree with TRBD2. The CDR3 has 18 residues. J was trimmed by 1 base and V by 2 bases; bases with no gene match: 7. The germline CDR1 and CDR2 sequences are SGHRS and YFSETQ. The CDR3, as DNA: TGCGCCAGCAGCTTTCGACTAGCGGGAGGCGGAGGCACAGATACGCAGTATTTT. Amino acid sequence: CASSFRLAGGGGTDTQYF.

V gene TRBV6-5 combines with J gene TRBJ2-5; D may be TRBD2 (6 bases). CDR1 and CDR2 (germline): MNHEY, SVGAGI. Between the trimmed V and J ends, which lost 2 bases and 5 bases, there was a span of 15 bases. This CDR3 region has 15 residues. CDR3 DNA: TGTGCCAGCAGTTACAGCCTATCCGGAGGGGAGACCCAGTACTTC. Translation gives CASSYSLSGGETQYF.

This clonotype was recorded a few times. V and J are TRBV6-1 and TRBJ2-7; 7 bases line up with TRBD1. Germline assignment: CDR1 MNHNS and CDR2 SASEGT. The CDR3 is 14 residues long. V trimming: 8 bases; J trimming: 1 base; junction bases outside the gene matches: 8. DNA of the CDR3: TGTGCCAGCGGATCGGACAGGACTTCCTACGAGCAGTACTTC. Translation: CASGSDRTSYEQYF.

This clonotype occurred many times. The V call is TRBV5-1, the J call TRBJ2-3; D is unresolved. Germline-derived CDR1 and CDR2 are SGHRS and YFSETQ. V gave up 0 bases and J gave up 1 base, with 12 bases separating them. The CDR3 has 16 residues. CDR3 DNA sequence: TGCGCCAGCAGCTTGGCTAGAGATTCACGCACAGATACGCAGTATTTT. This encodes CASSLARDSRTDTQYF.

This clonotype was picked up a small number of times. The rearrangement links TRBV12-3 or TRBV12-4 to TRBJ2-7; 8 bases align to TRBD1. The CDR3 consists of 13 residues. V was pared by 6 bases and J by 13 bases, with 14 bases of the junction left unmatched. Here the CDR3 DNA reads TGTGCCAGCAGCCGTAATGACAGGGGAGCCAGCTACTTC. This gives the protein CASSRNDRGASYF.

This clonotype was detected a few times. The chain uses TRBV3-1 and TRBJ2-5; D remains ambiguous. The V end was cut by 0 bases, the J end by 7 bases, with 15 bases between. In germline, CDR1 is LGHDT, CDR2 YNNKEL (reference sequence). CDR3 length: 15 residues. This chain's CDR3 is CASSQEISLTGTQYF. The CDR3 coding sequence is TGTGCCAGCAGCCAAGAAATATCTTTGACGGGGACCCAGTACTTC.

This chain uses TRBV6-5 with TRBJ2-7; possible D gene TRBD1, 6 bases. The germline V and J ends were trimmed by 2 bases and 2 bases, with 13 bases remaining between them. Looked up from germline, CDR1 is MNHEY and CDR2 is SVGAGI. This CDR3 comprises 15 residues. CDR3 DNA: TGTGCCAGCAGTTACGCCCGGGACACAACCTACGAGCAGTACTTC. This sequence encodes CASSYARDTTYEQYF.

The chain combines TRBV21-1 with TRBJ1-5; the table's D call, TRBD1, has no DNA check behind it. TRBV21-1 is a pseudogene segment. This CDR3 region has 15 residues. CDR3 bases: TGTGCCAGCAGCTCAGATGGGGGCTACCATCAGCCCCAGCATTTT. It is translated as CASSSDGGYHQPQHF.

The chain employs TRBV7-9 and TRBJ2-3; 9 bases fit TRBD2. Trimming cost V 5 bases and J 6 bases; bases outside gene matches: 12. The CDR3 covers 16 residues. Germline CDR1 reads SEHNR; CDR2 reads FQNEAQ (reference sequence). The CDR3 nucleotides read TGTGCCAGCAGCCAAATCCCCGTAGCGGGAGCGGATACGCAGTATTTT. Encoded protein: CASSQIPVAGADTQYF.

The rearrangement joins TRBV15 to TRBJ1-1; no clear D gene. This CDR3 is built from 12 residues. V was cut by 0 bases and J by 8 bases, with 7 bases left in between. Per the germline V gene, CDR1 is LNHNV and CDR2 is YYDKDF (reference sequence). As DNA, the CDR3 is TGTGCCACCAGCAGAGATCAAGGGGAAGCTTTCTTT. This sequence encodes CATSRDQGEAFF.